Here is one TCR beta chain with its context. This entry comes from a study of blood T cell repertoires in COVID-19. Original processing methods: Scientists estimated how many nucleated cells there were by amplifying reference gene primers. The assay was immunoSEQ multiplex PCR, and TCRdb's table has in-frame clones only and misses some. V, J and clone size are taken as reported in that table, and D and trimming were inferred from the DNA itself. The data show approximately 35,000 clones, around nine tenths seen once. This CDR3 is built from 12 residues. Trimming removed 2 bases at V and 4 bases at J, with 3 bases between. Germline loops: CDR1 SGHTA, CDR2 FQGNSA.

The chain employs TRBV7-2 and TRBJ1-5; D remains ambiguous. Specimen: peripheral blood. The sequence was obtained from a human donor in a cohort sampled during active COVID-19. The CDR3 nucleotides read TGTGCCAGCAGCTTACCAAATCAGCCCCAGCATTTT. This gives the protein CASSLPNQPQHF. The full variable domain, completed using reference TRBV7-2 and TRBJ1-5, is GAGVSQSPSNKVTEKGKDVELRCDPISGHTALYWYRQSLGQGLEFLIYFQGNSAPDKSGLPSDRFSAERTGGSVSTLTIQRTQQEDSAVYLCASSLPNQPQHFGDGTRLSIL.